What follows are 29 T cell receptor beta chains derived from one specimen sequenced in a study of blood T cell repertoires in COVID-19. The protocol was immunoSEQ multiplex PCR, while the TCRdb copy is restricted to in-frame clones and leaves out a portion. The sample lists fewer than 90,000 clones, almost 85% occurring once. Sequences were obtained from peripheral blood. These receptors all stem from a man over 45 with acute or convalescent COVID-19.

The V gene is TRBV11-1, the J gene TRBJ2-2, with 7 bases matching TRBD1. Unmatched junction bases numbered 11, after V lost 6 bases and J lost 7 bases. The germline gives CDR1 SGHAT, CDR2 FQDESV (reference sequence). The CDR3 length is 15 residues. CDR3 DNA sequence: TGTGCCAGCAGAAGACGAAGTGGGACAGACGGGGAGCTGTTTTTT. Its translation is CASRRRSGTDGELFF.

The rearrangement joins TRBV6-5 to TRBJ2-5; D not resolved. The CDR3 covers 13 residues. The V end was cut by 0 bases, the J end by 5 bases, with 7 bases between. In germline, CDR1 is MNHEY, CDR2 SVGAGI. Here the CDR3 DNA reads TGTGCCAGCAGTTACTCCGACGGGGAGACCCAGTACTTC. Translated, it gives CASSYSDGETQYF.

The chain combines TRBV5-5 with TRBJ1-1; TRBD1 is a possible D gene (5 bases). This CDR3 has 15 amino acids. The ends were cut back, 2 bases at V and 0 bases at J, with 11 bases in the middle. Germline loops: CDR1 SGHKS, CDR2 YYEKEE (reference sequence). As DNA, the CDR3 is TGTGCCAGCAGCTTCGGACACGCAATGAACACTGAAGCTTTCTTT. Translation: CASSFGHAMNTEAFF.

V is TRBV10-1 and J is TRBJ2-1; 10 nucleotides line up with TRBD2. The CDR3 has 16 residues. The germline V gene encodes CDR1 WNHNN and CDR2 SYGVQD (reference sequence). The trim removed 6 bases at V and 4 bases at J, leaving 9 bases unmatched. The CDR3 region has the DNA TGCGCCAGCAGCGCCTCTCTAGCGGGGGCTTACAATGAGCAGTTCTTC. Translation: CASSASLAGAYNEQFF.

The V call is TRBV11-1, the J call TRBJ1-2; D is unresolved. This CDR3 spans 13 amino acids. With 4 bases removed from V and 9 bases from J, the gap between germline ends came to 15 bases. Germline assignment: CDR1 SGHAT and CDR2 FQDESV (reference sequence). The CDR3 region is CASSSGGRRSYTF. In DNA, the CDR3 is TGTGCCAGCAGCTCCGGTGGGAGGCGGAGCTACACCTTC.

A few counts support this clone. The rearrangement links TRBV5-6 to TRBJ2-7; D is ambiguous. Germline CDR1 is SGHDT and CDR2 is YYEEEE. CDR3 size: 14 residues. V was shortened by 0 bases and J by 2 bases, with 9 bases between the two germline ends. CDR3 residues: CASSLDRIAYEQYF. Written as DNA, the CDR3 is TGTGCCAGCAGCTTGGACAGAATAGCCTACGAGCAGTACTTC.

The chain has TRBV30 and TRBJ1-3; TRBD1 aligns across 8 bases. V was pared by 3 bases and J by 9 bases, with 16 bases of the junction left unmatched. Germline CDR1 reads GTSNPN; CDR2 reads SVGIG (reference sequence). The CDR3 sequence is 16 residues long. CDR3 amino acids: CAWSPSGQGPFVTIYF. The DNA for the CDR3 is TGTGCCTGGAGCCCCTCCGGACAGGGCCCCTTCGTCACCATATATTTT.

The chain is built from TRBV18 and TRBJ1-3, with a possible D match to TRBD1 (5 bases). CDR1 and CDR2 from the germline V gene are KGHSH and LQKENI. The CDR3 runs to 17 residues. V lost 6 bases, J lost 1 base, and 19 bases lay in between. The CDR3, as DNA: TGTGCCAGCTCCGAAGTTTTGACAGAGGATTCTGGAAACACCATATATTTT. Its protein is CASSEVLTEDSGNTIYF.

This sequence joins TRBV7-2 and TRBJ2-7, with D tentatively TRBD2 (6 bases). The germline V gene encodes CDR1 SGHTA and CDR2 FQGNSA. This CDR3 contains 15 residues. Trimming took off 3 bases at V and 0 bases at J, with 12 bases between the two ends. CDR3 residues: CASSLGGGYSYEQYF. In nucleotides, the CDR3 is TGTGCCAGCAGCTTGGGTGGAGGGTACTCCTACGAGCAGTACTTC. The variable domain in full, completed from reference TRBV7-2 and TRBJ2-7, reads GAGVSQSPSNKVTEKGKDVELRCDPISGHTALYWYRQSLGQGLEFLIYFQGNSAPDKSGLPSDRFSAERTGGSVSTLTIQRTQQEDSAVYLCASSLGGGYSYEQYFGPGTRLTVT.

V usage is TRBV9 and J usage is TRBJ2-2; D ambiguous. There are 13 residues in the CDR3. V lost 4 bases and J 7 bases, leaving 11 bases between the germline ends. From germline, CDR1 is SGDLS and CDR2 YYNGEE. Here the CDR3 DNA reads TGTGCCAGCAGCCCCCGCACAAGCGGGGAGCTGTTTTTT. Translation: CASSPRTSGELFF.

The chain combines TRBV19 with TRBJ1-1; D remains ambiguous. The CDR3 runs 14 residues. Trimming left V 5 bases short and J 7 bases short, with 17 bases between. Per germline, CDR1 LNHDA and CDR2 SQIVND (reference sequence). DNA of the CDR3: TGTGCCAGTAGTGTAGGGCAGTACCTTCGTGAAGCTTTCTTT. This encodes CASSVGQYLREAFF.

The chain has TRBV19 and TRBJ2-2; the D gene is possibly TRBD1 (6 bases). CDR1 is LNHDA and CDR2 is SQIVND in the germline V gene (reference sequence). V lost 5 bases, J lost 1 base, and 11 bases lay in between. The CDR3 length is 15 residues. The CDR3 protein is CASSRDTKNTGELFF. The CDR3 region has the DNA TGTGCCAGTAGTCGGGACACAAAGAACACCGGGGAGCTGTTTTTT.

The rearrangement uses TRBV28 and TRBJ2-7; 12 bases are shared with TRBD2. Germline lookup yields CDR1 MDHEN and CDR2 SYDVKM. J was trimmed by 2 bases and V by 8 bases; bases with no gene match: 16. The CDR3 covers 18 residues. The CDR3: CASLPRGLAGGDPYEQYF. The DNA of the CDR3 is TGTGCCAGCCTCCCTAGGGGGCTAGCGGGAGGGGACCCCTACGAGCAGTACTTC.

CDR3 residues: CAISDRVADTDTQYF. CDR3 coding DNA: TGTGCCATCAGTGACCGGGTAGCGGACACAGATACGCAGTATTTT. The chain has TRBV10-3 and TRBJ2-3, with D possibly matching TRBD2 (6 bases). V was pared by 3 bases and J by 2 bases, with 12 bases between. CDR3 length equals 15 residues. Germline V gene sequence: CDR1 ENHRY, CDR2 SYGVKD.

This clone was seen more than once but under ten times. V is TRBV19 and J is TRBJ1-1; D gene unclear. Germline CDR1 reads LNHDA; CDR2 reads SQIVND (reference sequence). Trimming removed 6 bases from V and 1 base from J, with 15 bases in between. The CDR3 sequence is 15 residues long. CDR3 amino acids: CASRAGDAKNTEAFF. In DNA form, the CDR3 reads TGTGCCAGTAGGGCGGGAGACGCAAAGAACACTGAAGCTTTCTTT. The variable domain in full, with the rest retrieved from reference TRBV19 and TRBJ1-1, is DGGITQSPKYLFRKEGQNVTLSCEQNLNHDAMYWYRQDPGQGLRLIYYSQIVNDFQKGDIAEGYSVSREKKESFPLTVTSAQKNPTAFYLCASRAGDAKNTEAFFGQGTRLTVV.

Here the CDR3 reads CASSKTGKVSARLQETQYF. The DNA for the CDR3 is TGTGCCAGCAGTAAGACAGGGAAAGTCTCGGCACGGCTTCAAGAGACCCAGTACTTC. The rearrangement joins TRBV6-2 or TRBV6-3 to TRBJ2-5, with 7 positions matching TRBD1. Trimming removed 5 bases from V and 2 bases from J; junction bases left unmatched: 20. The germline V gene has CDR1 MNHEY and CDR2 SVGEGT. The CDR3 consists of 19 residues.

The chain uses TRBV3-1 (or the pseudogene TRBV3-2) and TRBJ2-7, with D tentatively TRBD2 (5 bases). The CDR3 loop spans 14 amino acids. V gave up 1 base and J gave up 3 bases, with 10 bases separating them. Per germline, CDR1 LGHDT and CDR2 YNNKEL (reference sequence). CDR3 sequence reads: CASSQAYRGYEQYF. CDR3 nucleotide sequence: TGTGCCAGCAGCCAAGCCTACCGGGGCTACGAGCAGTACTTC.

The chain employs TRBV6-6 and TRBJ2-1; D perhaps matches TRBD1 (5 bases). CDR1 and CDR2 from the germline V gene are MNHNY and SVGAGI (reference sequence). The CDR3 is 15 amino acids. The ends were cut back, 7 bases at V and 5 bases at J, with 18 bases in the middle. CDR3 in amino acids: CASTLQVTVHNEQFF. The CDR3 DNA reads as TGTGCCAGCACCCTACAGGTGACAGTTCACAATGAGCAGTTCTTC.

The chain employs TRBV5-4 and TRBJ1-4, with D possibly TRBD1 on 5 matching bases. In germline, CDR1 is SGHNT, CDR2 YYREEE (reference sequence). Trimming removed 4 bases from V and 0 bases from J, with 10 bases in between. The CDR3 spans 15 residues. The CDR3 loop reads CASSPKTATNEKLFF. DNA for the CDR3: TGTGCCAGCAGCCCGAAGACAGCAACTAATGAAAAACTGTTTTTT.

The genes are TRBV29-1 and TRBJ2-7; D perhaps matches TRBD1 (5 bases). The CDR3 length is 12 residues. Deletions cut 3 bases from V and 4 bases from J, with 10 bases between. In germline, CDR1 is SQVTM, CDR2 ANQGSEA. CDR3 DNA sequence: TGCAGCGTTGACCAGGGTGGTTACGAGCAGTACTTC. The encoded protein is CSVDQGGYEQYF.

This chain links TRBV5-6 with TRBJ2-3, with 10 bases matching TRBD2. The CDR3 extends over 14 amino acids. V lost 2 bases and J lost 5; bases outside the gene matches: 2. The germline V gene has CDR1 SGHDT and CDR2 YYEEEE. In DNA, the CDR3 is TGTGCCAGCAGCTTTGGGACTAGCGTAGATACGCAGTATTTT. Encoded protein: CASSFGTSVDTQYF.

Written as DNA, the CDR3 is TGTGCCAGCAGTTTAGCCCCCCGGGGGAGCTATGGCTACACCTTC. Its protein product is CASSLAPRGSYGYTF. The V gene is TRBV28, the J gene TRBJ1-2; a possible D gene is TRBD1 (5 bases). Trimming cost V 2 bases and J 4 bases, with 14 bases left between them. Per germline, CDR1 MDHEN and CDR2 SYDVKM. CDR3 length: 15 residues.

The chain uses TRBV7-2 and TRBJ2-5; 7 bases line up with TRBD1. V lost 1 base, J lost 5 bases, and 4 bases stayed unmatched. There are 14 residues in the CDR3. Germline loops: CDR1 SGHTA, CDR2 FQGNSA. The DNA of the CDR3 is TGTGCCAGCAGCTTAGACAGGGGAAGGGAGACCCAGTACTTC. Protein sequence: CASSLDRGRETQYF.

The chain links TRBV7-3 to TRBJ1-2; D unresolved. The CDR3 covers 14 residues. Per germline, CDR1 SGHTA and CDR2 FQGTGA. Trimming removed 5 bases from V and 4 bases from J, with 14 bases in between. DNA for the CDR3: TGTGCCAGCAGCCCCCAGGCAGTAGGCTATGGCTACACCTTC. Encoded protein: CASSPQAVGYGYTF.

The CDR3 region is CASLWGARKNTEAFF. The DNA of the CDR3 is TGTGCCTCCCTCTGGGGCGCGAGAAAGAACACTGAAGCTTTCTTT. The chain links TRBV30 to TRBJ1-1, with D possibly being TRBD1 (5 bases). V shed 7 bases and J shed 1 base, with 19 bases lying between them. CDR3 length equals 15 residues. CDR1 GTSNPN and CDR2 SVGIG come from the germline V gene (reference sequence).

CDR3 amino acids: CASRPYRTDNTEAFF. CDR3 DNA: TGTGCCAGCAGACCCTACCGGACAGATAACACTGAAGCTTTCTTT. The chain links TRBV28 to TRBJ1-1, with a possible D match to TRBD1 (6 bases). Between the trimmed V and J ends, which lost 6 bases and 2 bases, there was a span of 16 bases. The germline V gene encodes CDR1 MDHEN and CDR2 SYDVKM. The CDR3 totals 15 residues.

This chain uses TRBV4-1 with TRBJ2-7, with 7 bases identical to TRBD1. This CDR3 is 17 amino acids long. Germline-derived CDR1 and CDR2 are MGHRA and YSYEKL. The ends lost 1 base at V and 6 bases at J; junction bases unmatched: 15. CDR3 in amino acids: CASSQVGYGDSLSEQYF. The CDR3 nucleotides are TGCGCCAGCAGCCAAGTGGGATACGGGGACAGCCTTTCCGAGCAGTACTTC.

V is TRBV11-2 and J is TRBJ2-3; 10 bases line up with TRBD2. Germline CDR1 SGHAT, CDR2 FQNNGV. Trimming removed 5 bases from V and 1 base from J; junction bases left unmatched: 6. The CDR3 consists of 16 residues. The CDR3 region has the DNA TGTGCCAGCAGCCCGCCCGGGACTAGCGGCACAGATACGCAGTATTTT. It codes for CASSPPGTSGTDTQYF.

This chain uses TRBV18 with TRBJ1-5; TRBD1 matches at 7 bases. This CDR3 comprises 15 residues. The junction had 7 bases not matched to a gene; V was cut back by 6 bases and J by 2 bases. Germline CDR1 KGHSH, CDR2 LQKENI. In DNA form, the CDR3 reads TGTGCCAGCTCCGAGGGGGCCGATGGCAATCAGCCCCAGCATTTT. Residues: CASSEGADGNQPQHF. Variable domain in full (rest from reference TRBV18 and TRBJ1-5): NAGVMQNPRHLVRRRGQEARLRCSPMKGHSHVYWYRQLPEEGLKFMVYLQKENIIDESGMPKERFSAEFPKEGPSILRIQQVVRGDSAAYFCASSEGADGNQPQHFGDGTRLSIL.